The clone carrying this T cell receptor beta chain was seen a handful of times. Donation came from healthy HIV-negative adults that had no recent acute infections or vaccinations. Splitting of each subset's genomic DNA was done evenly across several immunoSEQ plates. Method: immunoSEQ multiplex PCR; TCRdb's copy keeps in-frame clones and lacks some. The repertoire holds some 530,000 clones, with around 73% as singletons. This sample was included in a study of shared clonotypes between healthy human individuals. Background on the study: The composition of the donors was two women and a few men aged 18 to 49.

Material: PBMCs. The receptor was derived from a middle-aged woman in good health. Some clones in this sample may be carry-over from other donors' samples.

CDR3 residues: CASSSGTGGFADTQYF. The CDR3 DNA is TGTGCCAGCAGCTCAGGGACAGGGGGCTTTGCAGATACGCAGTATTTT. V usage is TRBV7-6 and J usage is TRBJ2-3; 12 nucleotides agree with TRBD1. Germline V lookup: CDR1 SGHVS, CDR2 FNYEAQ. The CDR3 is 16 residues long. V gave up 4 bases and J gave up 4 bases; unmatched junction bases: 6.